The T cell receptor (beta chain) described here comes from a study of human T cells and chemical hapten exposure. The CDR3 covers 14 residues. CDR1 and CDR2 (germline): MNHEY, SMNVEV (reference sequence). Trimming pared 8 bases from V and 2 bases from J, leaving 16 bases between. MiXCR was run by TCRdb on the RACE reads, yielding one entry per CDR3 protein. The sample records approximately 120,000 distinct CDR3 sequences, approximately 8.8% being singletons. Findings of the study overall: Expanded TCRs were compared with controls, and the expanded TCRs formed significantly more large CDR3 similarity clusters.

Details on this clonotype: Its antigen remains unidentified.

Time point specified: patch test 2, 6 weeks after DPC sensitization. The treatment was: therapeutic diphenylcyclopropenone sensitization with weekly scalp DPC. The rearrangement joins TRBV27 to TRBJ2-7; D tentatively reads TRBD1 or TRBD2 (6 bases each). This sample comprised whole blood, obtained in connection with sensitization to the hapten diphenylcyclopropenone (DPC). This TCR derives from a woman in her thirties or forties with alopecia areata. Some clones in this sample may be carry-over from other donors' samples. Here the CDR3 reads CASWPSGATYEQYF. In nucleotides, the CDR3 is TGTGCCAGCTGGCCCTCGGGGGCCACCTACGAGCAGTACTTC.